Following are 15 T cell receptor beta chains from one sample sequenced in a study of blood T cell repertoires in COVID-19. Only in-frame clones appear in the TCRdb table, and some are missing; sequencing was by immunoSEQ multiplex PCR. The sample carries 65,000 to 90,000 clones, 82% recorded once. Sequencing was performed on peripheral blood. The receptor set was obtained from a woman aged 55-69 years with acute or convalescent COVID-19.

V gene TRBV28 combines with J gene TRBJ1-5; 7 bases match TRBD1. With 7 bases clipped from V and 4 bases from J, the junction kept 10 bases outside the gene matches. This CDR3 has 15 amino acids. CDR1 is MDHEN and CDR2 is SYDVKM in the germline V gene. The CDR3 reads CASNFAGTDNQPQHF. In nucleotides, the CDR3 is TGTGCCAGCAACTTCGCCGGGACAGATAATCAGCCCCAGCATTTT.

This clone was counted a single time. The chain has TRBV18 and TRBJ2-1; a weak D match, TRBD2 (5 bases). The CDR3 is 11 amino acids. Germline-derived CDR1 and CDR2 are KGHSH and LQKENI. V gave up 3 bases and J gave up 10 bases, with 7 bases separating them. The DNA of the CDR3 is TGTGCCAGCTCACCTCCGGGGGAGCAGTTCTTC. Protein: CASSPPGEQFF.

The chain uses TRBV6-2 or TRBV6-3 and TRBJ1-1; D uncertain. Germline CDR1 is MNHEY and CDR2 is SVGEGT. V was trimmed by 2 bases and J by 3 bases, leaving 7 bases between them. The CDR3 totals 13 residues. The CDR3: CASSYPGYTEAFF. CDR3 nucleotides: TGTGCCAGCAGTTACCCGGGGTACACTGAAGCTTTCTTT.

CDR3 amino acids: CASIGGPGEKLFF. The CDR3 DNA is TGTGCCAGCATCGGGGGGCCGGGGGAAAAACTGTTTTTT. The chain uses TRBV6-6 and TRBJ1-4; D may be TRBD1 (6 bases). CDR3 length: 13 amino acids. In germline, CDR1 is MNHNY, CDR2 SVGAGI (reference sequence). V lost 7 bases, J lost 8 bases, and 14 bases lay in between.

A few counts support this clone. J is TRBJ1-6 and V is TRBV6-6; 9 nucleotides align to TRBD1. Germline values: CDR1 MNHNY, CDR2 SVGAGI (reference sequence). The CDR3 loop spans 14 amino acids. V gave up 6 bases and J gave up 8 bases; unmatched junction bases: 5. CDR3: CASRPGQGHSPLHF. The CDR3 DNA reads TGTGCCAGCAGACCGGGACAGGGACATTCACCCCTCCACTTT.

The chain combines TRBV18 with TRBJ2-3; D is possibly TRBD1 (5 bases). Trimming shortened V by 3 bases and J by 1 base, and 14 bases separated the two germline ends. The CDR3 consists of 16 residues. Germline V lookup: CDR1 KGHSH, CDR2 LQKENI. CDR3 coding DNA: TGTGCCAGCTCACCTCTCCCCAGCAGGGGCACAGATACGCAGTATTTT. Amino acid sequence: CASSPLPSRGTDTQYF.

The V and J genes are TRBV2 and TRBJ1-4; no reliable D call. The CDR3 totals 13 residues. V lost 8 bases and J 7 bases, leaving 14 bases between the germline ends. Per germline, CDR1 SNHLY and CDR2 FYNNEI. This CDR3 is CASLRGSGEKLFF. The CDR3 DNA reads TGTGCCAGCCTCCGTGGGTCGGGTGAAAAACTGTTTTTT.

This clone was detected only once. The CDR3 DNA sequence: TGTGCCAGCAGCTCCGTTTTCAGGACTCAGGAACCCTATGGCTACACCTTC. Protein product: CASSSVFRTQEPYGYTF. The rearrangement links TRBV5-6 to TRBJ1-2; D gene ambiguous. Germline assignment: CDR1 SGHDT and CDR2 YYEEEE. This CDR3 has 17 residues. With 3 bases removed from V and 4 bases from J, the gap between germline ends came to 22 bases.

The chain joins TRBV5-1 to TRBJ2-3; weak D call: TRBD1 (6 bases). V was clipped by 0 bases and J by 7 bases, with 9 bases between them. Per germline, CDR1 SGHRS and CDR2 YFSETQ. The CDR3 totals 13 residues. The CDR3 protein is CASSLGRGNTQYF. CDR3 in DNA: TGCGCCAGCAGCTTGGGCAGGGGAAATACGCAGTATTTT. Complete variable domain (other parts from reference TRBV5-1 and TRBJ2-3): KAGVTQTPRYLIKTRGQQVTLSCSPISGHRSVSWYQQTPGQGLQFLFEYFSETQRNKGNFPGRFSGRQFSNSRSEMNVSTLELGDSALYLCASSLGRGNTQYFGPGTRLTVL.

V gene TRBV5-4 combines with J gene TRBJ2-3, with D perhaps TRBD1 (5 bases). In germline, CDR1 is SGHNT, CDR2 YYREEE (reference sequence). Trimming stripped 4 bases from V and 0 bases from J, with 12 bases between. This CDR3 contains 15 residues. CDR3 loop: CASSPHAGSTDTQYF. CDR3 nucleotides: TGTGCCAGCAGCCCCCACGCAGGGAGCACAGATACGCAGTATTTT.

The chain carries TRBV5-4 and TRBJ1-1; 7 nucleotides line up with TRBD1. The CDR3 loop spans 13 amino acids. Germline V gene sequence: CDR1 SGHNT, CDR2 YYREEE (reference sequence). Trimming removed 3 bases from V and 8 bases from J; junction bases left unmatched: 7. As DNA, the CDR3 is TGTGCCAGCAGCTCAGGGGGAACAACAGAAGCTTTCTTT. Residues: CASSSGGTTEAFF.

V usage is TRBV19 and J usage is TRBJ1-2; D is unclear. The ends were cut back, 0 bases at V and 4 bases at J, with 9 bases in the middle. Looked up from germline, CDR1 is LNHDA and CDR2 is SQIVND (reference sequence). The length of the CDR3 is 14 residues. This CDR3 reads CASSIEGRLYGYTF. DNA of the CDR3: TGTGCCAGTAGTATAGAAGGGAGACTCTATGGCTACACCTTC.

V and J are TRBV7-8 and TRBJ1-4, with TRBD1 as a possible D gene (5 bases). V was cut by 2 bases and J by 5 bases, with 15 bases left in between. The CDR3 is made up of 16 amino acids. CDR1 is SGHVS, CDR2 FQNEAQ, per germline. CDR3 protein: CASSLTPGGRNEKLFF. The CDR3 nucleotides read TGTGCCAGCAGCTTAACCCCTGGGGGGAGGAATGAAAAACTGTTTTTT.

V and J are TRBV7-2 and TRBJ2-2, with 11 nucleotides matching TRBD2. Trimming at V came to 5 bases and at J to 7 bases, leaving 6 bases not matched to a gene. The CDR3 loop spans 15 amino acids. CDR1 SGHTA and CDR2 FQGNSA come from the germline V gene. CDR3 residues: CASSRDGTSGGELFF. CDR3 nucleotides: TGTGCCAGCAGCCGGGACGGGACTAGCGGCGGGGAGCTGTTTTTT.

The genes are TRBV19 and TRBJ1-1, with TRBD1 matching over 8 bases. The CDR3 is made up of 15 amino acids. J lost 3 bases, V lost 5 bases, and 8 bases had no gene match. The germline V gene encodes CDR1 LNHDA and CDR2 SQIVND (reference sequence). The CDR3 region has the DNA TGTGCCAGTAGTCGGAGCGGACAGGGCTACACTGAAGCTTTCTTT. Translating it yields CASSRSGQGYTEAFF.